Presented here are 17 T cell receptor beta chains from one specimen sequenced in a study of blood T cell repertoires in COVID-19. Clones were sequenced by immunoSEQ multiplex PCR, and TCRdb holds only the in-frame ones, with some missing. The repertoire consists of some 100,000 clones, with around 89% occurring once and the leading ten covering 4.8%. The sample taken for sequencing was peripheral blood. The receptors derive from a woman of 80 years or more with active COVID-19.

The rearrangement joins TRBV7-9 to TRBJ2-2; TRBD1 matches 7 bases. CDR1 and CDR2 from the germline V gene are SEHNR and FQNEAQ (reference sequence). CDR3 length: 15 amino acids. Unmatched junction bases numbered 6, after V lost 5 bases and J lost 3 bases. The CDR3 loop reads CASSPGGSDTGELFF. CDR3 nucleotides: TGTGCCAGCAGCCCAGGGGGTTCGGACACCGGGGAGCTGTTTTTT.

V and J are TRBV3-1 (or the pseudogene TRBV3-2) and TRBJ2-7; 8 bases line up with TRBD1. Germline trimming cut 3 bases from V and 7 bases from J; bases unmatched to any gene: 5. The germline V gene has CDR1 LGHDT and CDR2 YNNKEL (reference sequence). The CDR3 runs to 13 residues. The CDR3 sequence: CASSHGQGREQYF. The CDR3 DNA is TGTGCCAGCAGCCATGGACAGGGCAGGGAGCAGTACTTC.

The V gene is TRBV6-1, the J gene TRBJ2-5, with TRBD2 matching over 11 bases. CDR1 and CDR2 from the germline V gene are MNHNS and SASEGT. The CDR3 runs to 17 residues. The V and J ends lost 1 base and 4 bases, in that order; junction bases with no gene match: 8. In DNA form, the CDR3 reads TGTGCCAGCAGTGAAGGTTCTGGGCTAGCGGGAGGAGAGACCCAGTACTTC. Its protein product is CASSEGSGLAGGETQYF.

The chain joins TRBV7-9 to TRBJ2-7, with 9 bases aligning to TRBD1. Germline loops: CDR1 SEHNR, CDR2 FQNEAQ (reference sequence). Germline trimming cut 4 bases from V and 2 bases from J; bases unmatched to any gene: 9. CDR3 length: 16 residues. In nucleotides, the CDR3 is TGTGCCAGCAGCTCTCCTGGACAGGGGCGTACCTACGAGCAGTACTTC. Translation gives CASSSPGQGRTYEQYF.

The chain is built from TRBV10-3 and TRBJ2-7; 14 nucleotides line up with TRBD2. The CDR3 contains 17 residues. The V and J ends lost 0 bases and 5 bases, in that order; junction bases with no gene match: 6. Germline-derived CDR1 and CDR2 are ENHRY and SYGVKD. DNA of the CDR3: TGTGCCATCAGTGAGTCGGCGGGACTAGCGGGAGTCCACGAGCAGTACTTC. Encoded protein: CAISESAGLAGVHEQYF.

CDR3 in DNA: TGTGCCAGCAGTGAAGGCGGGAGCTCCTACGAGCAGTACTTC. Translated, it gives CASSEGGSSYEQYF. The rearrangement uses TRBV6-1 and TRBJ2-7; 7 bases align to TRBD2. The V gene's germline CDR1 is MNHNS and CDR2 SASEGT. With 1 base clipped from V and 0 bases from J, the junction kept 0 bases outside the gene matches. The CDR3 consists of 14 residues.

The V gene is TRBV6-4, the J gene TRBJ1-2, with D tentatively TRBD1 (6 bases). Trimming left V 3 bases short and J 8 bases short, with 13 bases between. Germline values: CDR1 MRHNA, CDR2 SNTAGT. The CDR3 is 13 residues long. CDR3 residues: CASSDWGGGGYTF. DNA of the CDR3: TGTGCCAGCAGTGATTGGGGGGGCGGCGGCTACACCTTC.

This chain joins TRBV6-4 and TRBJ2-1, with D maybe TRBD2 (7 bases). This CDR3 region has 16 residues. Germline values: CDR1 MRHNA, CDR2 SNTAGT. Trimming stripped 4 bases from V and 0 bases from J, with 13 bases between. The CDR3 sequence: CASSARGGSSYNEQFF. The CDR3 nucleotides read TGTGCCAGCAGTGCGAGGGGGGGAAGCTCCTACAATGAGCAGTTCTTC.

This clone was found a few times. The rearrangement links TRBV11-2 to TRBJ2-7, with 16 bases identical to TRBD2. After removal of 1 base from V and 4 bases from J, the junction contained 4 bases not matched to a gene. The V gene's germline CDR1 is SGHAT and CDR2 FQNNGV. This CDR3 region has 17 residues. CDR3 in DNA: TGTGCCAGCAGCTTAGGAGGGACTAGCGGGAGGGGTTACGAGCAGTACTTC. This translates into CASSLGGTSGRGYEQYF. The variable domain in full, with the rest retrieved from reference TRBV11-2 and TRBJ2-7, is EAGVAQSPRYKIIEKRQSVAFWCNPISGHATLYWYQQILGQGPKLLIQFQNNGVVDDSQLPKDRFSAERLKGVDSTLKIQPAKLEDSAVYLCASSLGGTSGRGYEQYFGPGTRLTVT.

This clone was seen a single time. V usage is TRBV4-2 and J usage is TRBJ2-3; D is uncertain. The V end was cut by 0 bases, the J end by 0 bases, with 19 bases between. CDR1 LGHNA and CDR2 YNFKEQ come from the germline V gene. This CDR3 contains 19 residues. CDR3 in DNA: TGTGCCAGCAGCCAAGATGAATTCCTTGGAGCGCCTAGCACAGATACGCAGTATTTT. Protein sequence: CASSQDEFLGAPSTDTQYF.

The chain combines TRBV11-2 with TRBJ2-1, with 8 bases lining up with TRBD2. V was clipped by 3 bases and J by 0 bases; unmatched bases: 7. The length of the CDR3 is 17 residues. Germline V gene lookup returns CDR1 SGHAT and CDR2 FQNNGV. This chain's CDR3 is CASSFMIAGSSYNEQFF. CDR3 DNA: TGTGCCAGCAGCTTTATGATAGCGGGGAGCTCCTACAATGAGCAGTTCTTC.

The count of this clone is one. CDR3 sequence: CASSWTANTEAFF. Written as DNA, the CDR3 is TGTGCCTCTTCCTGGACAGCCAACACTGAAGCTTTCTTT. The gene calls are TRBV30 and TRBJ1-1; TRBD1 is a possible D gene (6 bases). CDR3 length: 13 residues. Germline values: CDR1 GTSNPN, CDR2 SVGIG (reference sequence). Trimming left V 7 bases short and J 2 bases short, with 14 bases between.

The V call is TRBV7-2, the J call TRBJ1-4; D is undetermined. Germline assignment: CDR1 SGHTA and CDR2 FQGNSA. Trimming took off 2 bases at V and 8 bases at J, with 18 bases between the two ends. There are 16 residues in the CDR3. CDR3: CASSLLMAVTTEKLFF. The CDR3 DNA reads as TGTGCCAGCAGCTTACTTATGGCCGTGACAACCGAAAAACTGTTTTTT.

The gene calls are TRBV7-9 and TRBJ2-1; D might be TRBD2 (7 bases). The ends were cut back, 3 bases at V and 4 bases at J, with 22 bases in the middle. Germline loops: CDR1 SEHNR, CDR2 FQNEAQ (reference sequence). CDR3 size: 18 residues. In DNA, the CDR3 is TGTGCCAGCAGCTTCCCCGGGGAGCGGAGGGGGGGTTACAATGAGCAGTTCTTC. It translates to CASSFPGERRGGYNEQFF.

V gene TRBV24-1 combines with J gene TRBJ2-5; D call uncertain. The length of the CDR3 is 16 residues. Deletions cut 4 bases from V and 2 bases from J, with 16 bases between. Germline loops: CDR1 KGHDR, CDR2 SFDVKD. The CDR3, as DNA: TGTGCCACCAGTGACCCTTCAACTCGTCCTCAAGAGACCCAGTACTTC. Its protein product is CATSDPSTRPQETQYF.

The CDR3 reads CASSLAGWGNEQFF. CDR3 nucleotides: TGTGCCAGCAGCCTCGCGGGGTGGGGAAATGAGCAGTTCTTC. This chain connects TRBV7-3 to TRBJ2-1; D might be TRBD2 (6 bases). V lost 5 bases and J lost 7, with 15 bases in between. Per germline, CDR1 SGHTA and CDR2 FQGTGA. This CDR3 region has 14 residues.

The gene calls are TRBV11-3 and TRBJ2-7; D possibly corresponds to TRBD2 (5 bases). Germline lookup yields CDR1 SGHNT and CDR2 YENEEA. Trimming cost V 5 bases and J 6 bases, with 14 bases left between them. This CDR3 has 13 residues. DNA for the CDR3: TGTGCCAGCAGCCTAACTAGTTTGGGCGAGCAGTACTTC. Its protein product is CASSLTSLGEQYF. The full variable domain, rest sourced from reference TRBV11-3 and TRBJ2-7, is EAGVVQSPRYKIIEKKQPVAFWCNPISGHNTLYWYLQNLGQGPELLIRYENEEAVDDSQLPKDRFSAERLKGVDSTLKIQPAELGDSAVYLCASSLTSLGEQYFGPGTRLTVT.